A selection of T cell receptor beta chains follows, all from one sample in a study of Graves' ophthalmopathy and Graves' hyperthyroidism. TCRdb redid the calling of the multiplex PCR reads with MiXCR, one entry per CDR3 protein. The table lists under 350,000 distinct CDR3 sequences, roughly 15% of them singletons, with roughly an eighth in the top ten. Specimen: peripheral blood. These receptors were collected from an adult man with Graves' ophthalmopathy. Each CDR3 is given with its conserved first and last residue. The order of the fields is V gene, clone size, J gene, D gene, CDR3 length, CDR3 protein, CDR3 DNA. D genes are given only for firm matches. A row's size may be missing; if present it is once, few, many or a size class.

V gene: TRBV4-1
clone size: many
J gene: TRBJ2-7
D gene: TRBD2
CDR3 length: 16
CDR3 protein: CASSPGEAGGIGEQYF
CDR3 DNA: TGCGCCAGCAGCCCCGGGGAAGCGGGAGGTATAGGAGAGCAGTACTTC

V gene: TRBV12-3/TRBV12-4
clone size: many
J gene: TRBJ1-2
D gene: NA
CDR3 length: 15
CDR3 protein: CASSTDGDVNYGYTF
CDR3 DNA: TGTGCCAGCAGTACGGACGGCGACGTCAACTATGGCTACACCTTC

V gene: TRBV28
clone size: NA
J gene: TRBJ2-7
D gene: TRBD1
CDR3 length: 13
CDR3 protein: CASGDRSSYEQYF
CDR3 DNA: TGTGCCAGCGGGGACAGGAGCTCCTACGAGCAGTACTTC

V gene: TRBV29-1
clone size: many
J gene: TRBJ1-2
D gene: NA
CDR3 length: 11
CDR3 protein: CSVLWGNEVTF
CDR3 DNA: TGCAGCGTCCTGTGGGGGAATGAGGTCACCTTC

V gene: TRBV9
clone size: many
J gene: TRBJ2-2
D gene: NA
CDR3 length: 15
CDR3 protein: CASSVEATSTGELFF
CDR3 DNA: TGTGCCAGCAGCGTAGAGGCGACGAGTACCGGGGAGCTGTTTTTT

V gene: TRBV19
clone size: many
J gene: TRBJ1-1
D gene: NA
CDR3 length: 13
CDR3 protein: CASQYGEATEAFF
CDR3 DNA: TGTGCCAGCCAATATGGGGAGGCCACTGAAGCTTTCTTT

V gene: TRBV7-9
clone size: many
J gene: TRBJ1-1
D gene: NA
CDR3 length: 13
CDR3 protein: CASSLEQVGVAFF
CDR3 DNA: TGTGCCAGCAGCTTAGAGCAGGTGGGGGTAGCTTTCTTT

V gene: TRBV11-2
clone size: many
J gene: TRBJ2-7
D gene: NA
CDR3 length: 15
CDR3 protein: CASSLDLSATYEQYF
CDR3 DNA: TGTGCCAGCAGCTTAGATTTGTCAGCTACCTACGAGCAGTACTTC

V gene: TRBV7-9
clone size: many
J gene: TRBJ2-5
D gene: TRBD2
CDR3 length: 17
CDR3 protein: CASSQAPSGGNQETQYF
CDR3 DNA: TGTGCCAGCAGCCAGGCCCCCAGCGGGGGGAACCAAGAGACCCAGTACTTC

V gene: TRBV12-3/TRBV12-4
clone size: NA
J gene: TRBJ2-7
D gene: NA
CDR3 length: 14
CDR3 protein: CASSLNGGPYEQYF
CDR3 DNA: TGTGCCAGCAGTTTAAACGGCGGACCCTACGAGCAGTACTTC

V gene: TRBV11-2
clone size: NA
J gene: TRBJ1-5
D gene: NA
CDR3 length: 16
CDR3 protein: CASSSLLAPGNQPQHF
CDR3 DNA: TGTGCCAGCAGCTCACTACTGGCCCCAGGCAATCAGCCCCAGCATTTT

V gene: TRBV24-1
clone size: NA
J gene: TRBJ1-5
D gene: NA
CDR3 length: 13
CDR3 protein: CATSSGLNQPQHF
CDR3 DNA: TGTGCCACCAGTTCCGGGCTCAATCAGCCCCAGCATTTT

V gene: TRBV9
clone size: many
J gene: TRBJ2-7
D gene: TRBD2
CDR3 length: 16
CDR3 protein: CASSEGRTSGREEQYF
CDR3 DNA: TGTGCCAGCAGCGAGGGGCGGACTAGCGGGAGGGAAGAGCAGTACTTC

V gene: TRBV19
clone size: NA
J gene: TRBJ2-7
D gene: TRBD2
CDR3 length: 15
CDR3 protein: CTSSMGLVPTYEQYF
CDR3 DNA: TGTACCAGTAGTATGGGACTAGTGCCTACCTACGAGCAGTACTTC

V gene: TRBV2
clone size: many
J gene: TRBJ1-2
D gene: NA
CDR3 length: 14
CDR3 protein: CASLGLSGNYGYTF
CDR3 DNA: TGTGCCAGCCTGGGGTTGTCTGGGAACTATGGCTACACCTTC

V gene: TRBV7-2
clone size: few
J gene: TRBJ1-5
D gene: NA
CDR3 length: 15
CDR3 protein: CASSYGPGDNQPQLF
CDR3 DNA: TGTGCCAGCAGCTATGGACCGGGGGACAATCAGCCCCAGCTTTTT

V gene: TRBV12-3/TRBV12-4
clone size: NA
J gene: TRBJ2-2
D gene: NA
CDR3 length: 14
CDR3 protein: CASSIKAGGGELFF
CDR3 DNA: TGTGCCAGCAGTATAAAGGCGGGCGGCGGGGAGCTGTTTTTT

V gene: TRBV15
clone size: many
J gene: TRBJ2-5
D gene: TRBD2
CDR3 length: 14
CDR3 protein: CATRSGGVGETQYF
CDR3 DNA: TGTGCCACCAGGTCGGGGGGAGTGGGAGAGACCCAGTACTTC

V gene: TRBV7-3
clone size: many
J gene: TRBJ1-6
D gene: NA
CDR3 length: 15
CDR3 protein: CASSLHSDGSSPLHF
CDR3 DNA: TGTGCCAGCAGCCTTCATTCGGACGGGAGTTCACCCCTCCACTTT

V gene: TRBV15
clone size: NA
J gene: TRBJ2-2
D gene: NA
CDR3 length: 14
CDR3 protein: CATSRDQGAGELFF
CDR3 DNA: TGTGCCACCAGCAGAGATCAGGGAGCCGGGGAGCTGTTTTTT

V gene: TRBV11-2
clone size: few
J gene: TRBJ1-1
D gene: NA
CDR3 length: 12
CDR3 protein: CASTSVAYEAFF
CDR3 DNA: TGTGCCAGCACCTCGGTCGCCTATGAAGCTTTCTTT

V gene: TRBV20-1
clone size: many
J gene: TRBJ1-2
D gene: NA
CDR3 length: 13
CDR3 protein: CSAPFRSGYGYTF
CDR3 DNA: TGCAGTGCTCCATTTCGAAGCGGCTATGGCTACACCTTC

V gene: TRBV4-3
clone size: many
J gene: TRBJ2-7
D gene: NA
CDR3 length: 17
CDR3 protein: CASSQDFRSRLVLEQYF
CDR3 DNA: TGCGCCAGCAGCCAAGATTTTCGTTCTCGGTTGGTTCTCGAGCAGTACTTC

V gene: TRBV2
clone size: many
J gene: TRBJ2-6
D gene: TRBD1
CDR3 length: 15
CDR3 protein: CASWDSFSGANVLTF
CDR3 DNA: TGTGCCAGCTGGGACAGTTTCTCTGGGGCCAACGTCCTGACTTTC

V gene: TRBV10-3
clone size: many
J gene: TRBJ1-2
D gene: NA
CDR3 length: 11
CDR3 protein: CATGTHHGYTF
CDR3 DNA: TGTGCCACCGGGACACACCATGGCTACACCTTC

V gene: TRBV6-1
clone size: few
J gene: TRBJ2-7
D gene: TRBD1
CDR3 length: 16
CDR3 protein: CASRNSQGGYSYEQYF
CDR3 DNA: TGTGCCAGCAGGAATTCACAGGGGGGCTACAGCTACGAGCAGTACTTC

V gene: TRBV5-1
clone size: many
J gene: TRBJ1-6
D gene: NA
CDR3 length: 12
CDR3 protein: CASSFSDSPLHF
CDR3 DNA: TGCGCCAGCAGCTTTTCGGATTCACCCCTCCACTTT

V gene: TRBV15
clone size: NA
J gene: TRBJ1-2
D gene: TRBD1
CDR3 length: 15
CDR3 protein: CATSRARWDRTHYTF
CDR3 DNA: TGTGCCACCAGCAGGGCTAGGTGGGACAGGACCCACTACACCTTC

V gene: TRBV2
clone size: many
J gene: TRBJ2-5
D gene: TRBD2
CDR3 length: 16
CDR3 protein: CASSNGLAGYQETQYF
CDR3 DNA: TGTGCCAGCAGTAACGGACTAGCGGGCTACCAAGAGACCCAGTACTTC

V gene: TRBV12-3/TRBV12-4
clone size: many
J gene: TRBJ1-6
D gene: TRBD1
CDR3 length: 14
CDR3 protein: CASSLDRGGSPLHF
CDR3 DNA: TGTGCCAGCAGTTTAGACAGGGGAGGATCACCCCTCCACTTT

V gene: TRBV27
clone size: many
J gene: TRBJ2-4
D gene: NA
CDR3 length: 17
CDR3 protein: CASSPLLRGSFKNIQYF
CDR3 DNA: TGTGCCAGCAGTCCCTTATTGCGGGGCAGTTTTAAAAACATTCAGTACTTC

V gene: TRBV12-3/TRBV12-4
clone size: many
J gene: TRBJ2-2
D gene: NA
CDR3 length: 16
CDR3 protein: CASSLAGRGNTGELFF
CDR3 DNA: TGTGCCAGCAGTTTAGCGGGCAGGGGGAACACCGGGGAGCTGTTTTTT

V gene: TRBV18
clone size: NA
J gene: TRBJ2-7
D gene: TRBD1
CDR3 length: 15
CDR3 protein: CVSSRLQGAAYEQYF
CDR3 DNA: TGTGTCAGCTCACGGCTACAGGGGGCGGCCTACGAGCAGTACTTC

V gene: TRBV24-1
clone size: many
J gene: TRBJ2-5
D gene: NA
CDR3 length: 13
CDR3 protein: CATSGSARGTQYF
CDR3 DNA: TGTGCCACCAGTGGTTCCGCCCGGGGGACCCAGTACTTC

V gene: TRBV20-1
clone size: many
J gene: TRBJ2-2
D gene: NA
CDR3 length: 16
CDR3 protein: CSARAPGGADTGELFF
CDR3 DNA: TGCAGTGCTAGGGCCCCAGGGGGGGCGGACACCGGGGAGCTGTTTTTT

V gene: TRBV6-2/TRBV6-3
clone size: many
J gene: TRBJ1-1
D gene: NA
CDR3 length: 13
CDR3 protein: CASSIQGTTEAFF
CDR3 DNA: TGTGCCAGCAGTATTCAGGGTACCACTGAAGCTTTCTTT

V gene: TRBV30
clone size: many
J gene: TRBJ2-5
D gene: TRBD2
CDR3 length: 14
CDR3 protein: CASNPSGGVETQYF
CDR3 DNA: TGTGCCTCCAATCCTAGCGGGGGGGTCGAGACCCAGTACTTC

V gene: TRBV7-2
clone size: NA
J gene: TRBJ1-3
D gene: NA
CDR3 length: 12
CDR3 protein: CASSRTGNTIYF
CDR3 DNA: TGTGCCAGCAGCCGAACTGGAAACACCATATATTTT

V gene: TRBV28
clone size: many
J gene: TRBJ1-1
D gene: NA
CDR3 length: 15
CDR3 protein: CASSPWGSQNTEAFF
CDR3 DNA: TGTGCCAGCAGTCCCTGGGGCAGTCAGAACACTGAAGCTTTCTTT

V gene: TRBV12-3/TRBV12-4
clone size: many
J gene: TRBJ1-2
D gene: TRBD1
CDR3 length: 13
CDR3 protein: CASRGQGGVGYTF
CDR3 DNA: TGTGCCAGCAGGGGACAGGGGGGTGTTGGCTACACCTTC